The 23 T cell receptor beta chains presented below share a single source sample, sequenced in a study of T cell responses to AZD1222 COVID-19 vaccine. Clones were sequenced by immunoSEQ multiplex PCR, and TCRdb holds only the in-frame ones, with some missing. The table shows approximately 120,000 clones, with about 90% occurring only once. This material consisted of peripheral blood, taken on day 0 of AZD1222 vaccination. The receptors stem from an adult in good health.

This clone has only one observation. CDR3 region: CASSPPGQTPDTQYF. DNA of the CDR3: TGTGCCAGCTCACCACCGGGACAGACCCCAGATACGCAGTATTTT. J is TRBJ2-3 and V is TRBV18, with 7 positions matching TRBD1. Germline V gene lookup returns CDR1 KGHSH and CDR2 LQKENI. Unmatched junction bases numbered 4, after V lost 0 bases and J lost 4 bases. The CDR3 totals 15 residues. The variable domain in full, completed from reference TRBV18 and TRBJ2-3, reads NAGVMQNPRHLVRRRGQEARLRCSPMKGHSHVYWYRQLPEEGLKFMVYLQKENIIDESGMPKERFSAEFPKEGPSILRIQQVVRGDSAAYFCASSPPGQTPDTQYFGPGTRLTVL.

The CDR3 is CASSWSSGRVQETQYF. The CDR3 DNA reads TGTGCCAGCAGTTGGAGTAGCGGGAGAGTACAAGAGACCCAGTACTTC. This chain uses TRBV6-5 with TRBJ2-5, with TRBD2 identical over 9 bases. CDR3 length equals 16 residues. Germline assignment: CDR1 MNHEY and CDR2 SVGAGI. V was clipped by 4 bases and J by 2 bases; unmatched bases: 8.

The chain carries TRBV2 and TRBJ1-2; the D is unclear. Germline V gene sequence: CDR1 SNHLY, CDR2 FYNNEI. The CDR3 spans 13 residues. The CDR3, as DNA: TGTGGGCGGACGTTCGCCGGGGTGGACGGCTACACCTTC. It specifies CGRTFAGVDGYTF.

The rearrangement joins TRBV6-2 or TRBV6-3 to TRBJ2-5; 7 nucleotides align to TRBD1. Germline loops: CDR1 MNHEY, CDR2 SVGEGT. V lost 5 bases to trimming and J lost 4 bases; unmatched junction nucleotides: 7. CDR3 length: 14 residues. The CDR3 region has the DNA TGTGCCAGCAGTCAACAGGGGTGGGGAGAGACCCAGTACTTC. Amino acid sequence: CASSQQGWGETQYF.

This chain links TRBV6-1 with TRBJ1-5; 9 bases fit TRBD1. Germline assignment: CDR1 MNHNS and CDR2 SASEGT. The CDR3 covers 18 residues. V was clipped by 4 bases and J by 5 bases; unmatched bases: 15. The CDR3 reads CASSASQGGGQGYQPQHF. The CDR3 DNA is TGTGCCAGCAGTGCCTCCCAAGGTGGGGGACAGGGCTATCAGCCCCAGCATTTT.

This clone came up a few times. This chain links TRBV19 with TRBJ1-2; the D gene is possibly TRBD1 (6 bases). This CDR3 comprises 14 residues. Germline V gene sequence: CDR1 LNHDA, CDR2 SQIVND (reference sequence). Between the trimmed V and J ends, which lost 8 bases and 7 bases, there was a span of 20 bases. The DNA for the CDR3 is TGTGCCAGTGGCACCGGGGGGCCACTGGGTGGCTACACCTTC. Translated: CASGTGGPLGGYTF.

The chain joins TRBV5-1 to TRBJ1-3; TRBD1 might be the D (5 bases). Germline assignment: CDR1 SGHRS and CDR2 YFSETQ. V dropped 3 bases and J dropped 2 bases, with 9 bases sitting between them. This CDR3 is built from 14 residues. As DNA, the CDR3 is TGCGCCAGCAGCTCCGGGGGGGCTGGAAACACCATATATTTT. Its protein is CASSSGGAGNTIYF.

The gene calls are TRBV15 and TRBJ1-2; D is possibly TRBD1 (5 bases). The CDR3 contains 15 residues. CDR1 LNHNV and CDR2 YYDKDF come from the germline V gene (reference sequence). Deletions cut 2 bases from V and 4 bases from J, with 14 bases between. The CDR3 here is CATSRSYQGGYGYTF. For the CDR3, the DNA is TGTGCCACCAGCAGATCCTATCAGGGCGGCTATGGCTACACCTTC. Drawing the rest from reference TRBV15 and TRBJ1-2, the complete variable domain is DAMVIQNPRYQVTQFGKPVTLSCSQTLNHNVMYWYQQKSSQAPKLLFHYYDKDFNNEADTPDNFQSRRPNTSFCFLDIRSPGLGDTAMYLCATSRSYQGGYGYTFGSGTRLTVV.

This chain links TRBV7-2 with TRBJ2-7; D tentatively fits TRBD1 or TRBD2 (5 bases each). The CDR3 has 14 amino acids. The germline V gene has CDR1 SGHTA and CDR2 FQGNSA. The V gene lost 3 bases and the J gene lost 2 bases, with 11 bases spanning the gap. CDR3 loop: CASSFGALAYEQYF. The CDR3 DNA sequence: TGTGCCAGCAGCTTCGGGGCCCTCGCCTACGAGCAGTACTTC.

This chain joins TRBV4-3 and TRBJ2-7; D unclear. The germline CDR1 and CDR2 sequences are LGHNA and YSLEER. Trimming took off 1 base at V and 5 bases at J, with 6 bases between the two ends. There are 12 residues in the CDR3. CDR3 sequence: CASSQVGHEQYF. CDR3 nucleotides: TGCGCCAGCAGCCAAGTGGGCCACGAGCAGTACTTC.

The CDR3 loop is CASSPSAGTPSDSPLHF. The CDR3 region has the DNA TGTGCCAGCAGCCCTTCTGCCGGGACACCCTCCGATTCACCCCTCCACTTT. The V gene is TRBV9, the J gene TRBJ1-6, with a possible D match to TRBD1 (6 bases). Germline CDR1 SGDLS, CDR2 YYNGEE. The CDR3 runs 17 residues. The V end was cut by 4 bases, the J end by 8 bases, with 22 bases between.

J is TRBJ1-3 and V is TRBV3-1 (or the pseudogene TRBV3-2); D is unresolved. The CDR3 extends over 11 amino acids. Germline CDR1 and CDR2: LGHDT and YNNKEL (reference sequence). V was clipped by 5 bases and J by 5 bases, with 4 bases between them. The CDR3 here is CASSMRNTIYF. The CDR3 nucleotides are TGTGCCAGCAGCATGAGAAACACCATATATTTT.

This chain joins TRBV10-3 and TRBJ1-2; no definite D call. The CDR3 is made up of 12 amino acids. Germline assignment: CDR1 ENHRY and CDR2 SYGVKD. Trimming stripped 2 bases from V and 4 bases from J, with 5 bases between. The CDR3 loop reads CAISESSYGYTF. In DNA, the CDR3 is TGTGCCATCAGTGAGAGCAGCTATGGCTACACCTTC.

V gene TRBV29-1 combines with J gene TRBJ1-1, with a weak D call TRBD1 (6 bases). V was pared by 4 bases and J by 10 bases, with 22 bases between. The germline gives CDR1 SQVTM, CDR2 ANQGSEA. The CDR3 loop spans 14 amino acids. This CDR3 is CSVVGIRVGARAFF. The DNA for the CDR3 is TGCAGCGTTGTTGGTATCAGGGTGGGGGCTAGAGCTTTCTTT. The full variable domain, its missing parts supplied by reference TRBV29-1 and TRBJ1-1, is SAVISQKPSRDICQRGTSLTIQCQVDSQVTMMFWYRQQPGQSLTLIATANQGSEATYESGFVIDKFPISRPNLTFSTLTVSNMSPEDSSIYLCSVVGIRVGARAFFGQGTRLTVV.

The chain combines TRBV2 with TRBJ1-2; D may be TRBD1 (5 bases). Trimming removed 3 bases at V and 2 bases at J, with 10 bases between. Germline CDR1 SNHLY, CDR2 FYNNEI. The CDR3 covers 14 residues. CDR3 amino acids: CASSDQGFNYGYTF. In DNA, the CDR3 is TGTGCCAGCAGTGATCAGGGCTTCAACTATGGCTACACCTTC. The full variable domain, in which reference TRBV2 and TRBJ1-2 provide the parts outside the CDR3, is EPEVTQTPSHQVTQMGQEVILRCVPISNHLYFYWYRQILGQKVEFLVSFYNNEISEKSEIFDDQFSVERPDGSNFTLKIRSTKLEDSAMYFCASSDQGFNYGYTFGSGTRLTVV.

The chain has TRBV9 and TRBJ1-1; D gene ambiguous. The CDR3 runs to 14 residues. V dropped 3 bases and J dropped 3 bases, with 12 bases sitting between them. CDR1 and CDR2 (germline): SGDLS, YYNGEE. CDR3 sequence: CASSGRAGDTEAFF. The CDR3 DNA sequence: TGTGCCAGCAGCGGACGCGCGGGCGACACTGAAGCTTTCTTT.

The chain is built from TRBV5-1 and TRBJ2-7; TRBD2 matches 10 bases. With V trimmed by 2 bases and J by 4 bases, 6 bases remained unmatched. CDR1 is SGHRS and CDR2 is YFSETQ in the germline V gene. This CDR3 contains 15 residues. The chain's CDR3 is CASSFWTSGLYEQYF. The CDR3 bases are TGCGCCAGCAGCTTTTGGACTAGCGGTTTGTACGAGCAGTACTTC.

This rearrangement joins TRBV27 to TRBJ2-1; 16 bases are shared with TRBD2. Trimming took 6 bases from V and 10 from J; bases not matched to a gene: 3. Germline loops: CDR1 MNHEY, CDR2 SMNVEV (reference sequence). The CDR3 has 14 amino acids. CDR3 amino acids: CASRGTSGRAEQFF. CDR3 DNA sequence: TGTGCCAGCAGGGGGACTAGCGGGAGGGCCGAGCAGTTCTTC.

This chain joins TRBV18 and TRBJ2-1; tentatively, D is TRBD2 (5 bases). The CDR3 is 16 amino acids. Germline V CDR1 and CDR2: KGHSH, LQKENI. V was cut by 2 bases and J by 0 bases, with 11 bases left in between. CDR3 coding DNA: TGTGCCAGCTCACCAGCGGCAGCGGCCTCCTACAATGAGCAGTTCTTC. Amino acids: CASSPAAAASYNEQFF.

V usage is TRBV14 and J usage is TRBJ2-3, with D perhaps matching TRBD2 (6 bases). There are 16 residues in the CDR3. V was shortened by 0 bases and J by 1 base, with 11 bases between the two germline ends. Germline V gene sequence: CDR1 SGHDN, CDR2 FVKESK. CDR3 nucleotides: TGTGCCAGCAGCCAAGATGCGGGACTTCGCACAGATACGCAGTATTTT. Amino acids: CASSQDAGLRTDTQYF.

As for this clone: The junction differs from germline at one of its ends, possibly a read error. V and J are TRBV7-7 and TRBJ2-1, with TRBD1 identical over 8 bases. CDR1 and CDR2 (germline): SSHAT, FNYEAQ (reference sequence). This CDR3 region has 15 residues. The CDR3, as DNA: TGTGCTAGCAGCTTTGGGCCAGGGGGCAAGAATGAGCAGTTCTTC. This translates into CASSFGPGGKNEQFF.

The table lists this clone with a few counts. This chain connects TRBV5-1 to TRBJ2-5, with D possibly called TRBD1 or TRBD2 (5 bases each). CDR1 and CDR2 (germline): SGHRS, YFSETQ. The CDR3 length is 14 residues. Trimming shortened V by 0 bases and J by 3 bases, and 9 bases separated the two germline ends. In nucleotides, the CDR3 is TGCGCCAGCAGCTTGGCCGGGGCAGAAGAGACCCAGTACTTC. Its translation is CASSLAGAEETQYF. The variable domain in full, completed from reference TRBV5-1 and TRBJ2-5, reads KAGVTQTPRYLIKTRGQQVTLSCSPISGHRSVSWYQQTPGQGLQFLFEYFSETQRNKGNFPGRFSGRQFSNSRSEMNVSTLELGDSALYLCASSLAGAEETQYFGPGTRLLVL.

The rearrangement joins TRBV10-1 to TRBJ1-1; D is possibly TRBD1 (6 bases). This CDR3 is built from 15 residues. Germline V lookup: CDR1 WNHNN, CDR2 SYGVQD (reference sequence). V was trimmed by 2 bases and J by 1 base, leaving 11 bases between them. CDR3 DNA: TGCGCCAGCAGTGAGGCCCGGGACAAGAACACTGAAGCTTTCTTT. Translated, it gives CASSEARDKNTEAFF.